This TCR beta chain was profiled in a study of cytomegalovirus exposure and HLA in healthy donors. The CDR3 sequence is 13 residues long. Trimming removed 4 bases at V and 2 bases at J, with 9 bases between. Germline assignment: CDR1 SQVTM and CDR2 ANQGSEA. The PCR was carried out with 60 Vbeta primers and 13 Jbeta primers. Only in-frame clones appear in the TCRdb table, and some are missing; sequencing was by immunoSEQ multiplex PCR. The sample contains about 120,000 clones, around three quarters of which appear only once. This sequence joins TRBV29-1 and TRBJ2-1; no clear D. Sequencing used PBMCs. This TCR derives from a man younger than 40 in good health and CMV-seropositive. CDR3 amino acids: CSVVELTYNEQFF. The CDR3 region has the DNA TGCAGCGTTGTGGAGTTGACCTACAATGAGCAGTTCTTC.